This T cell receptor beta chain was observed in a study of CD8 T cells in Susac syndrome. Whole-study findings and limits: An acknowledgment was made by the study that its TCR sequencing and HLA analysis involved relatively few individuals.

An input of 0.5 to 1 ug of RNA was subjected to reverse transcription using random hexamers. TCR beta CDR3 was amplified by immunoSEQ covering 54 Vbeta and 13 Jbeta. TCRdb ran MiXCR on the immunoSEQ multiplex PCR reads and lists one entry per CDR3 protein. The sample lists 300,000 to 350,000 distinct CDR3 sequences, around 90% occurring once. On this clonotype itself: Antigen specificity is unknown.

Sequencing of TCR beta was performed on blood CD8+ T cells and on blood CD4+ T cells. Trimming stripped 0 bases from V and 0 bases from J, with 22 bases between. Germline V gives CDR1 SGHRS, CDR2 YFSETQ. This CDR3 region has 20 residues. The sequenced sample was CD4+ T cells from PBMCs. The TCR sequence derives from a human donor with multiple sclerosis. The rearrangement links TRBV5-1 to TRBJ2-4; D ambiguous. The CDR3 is CASSLAVLAGGPVAKNIQYF. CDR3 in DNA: TGCGCCAGCAGCTTGGCCGTGTTAGCCGGTGGCCCTGTAGCCAAAAACATTCAGTACTTC. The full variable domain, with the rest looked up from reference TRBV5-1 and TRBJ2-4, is KAGVTQTPRYLIKTRGQQVTLSCSPISGHRSVSWYQQTPGQGLQFLFEYFSETQRNKGNFPGRFSGRQFSNSRSEMNVSTLELGDSALYLCASSLAVLAGGPVAKNIQYFGAGTRLSVL.